This T cell receptor beta chain was sequenced for a study of human T cells and chemical hapten exposure. Study-wide points: Alopecia affecting every donor means their immune response may not match healthy people's.

The study used a library that attached unique molecular identifiers to individual cDNA molecules. TCRdb reprocessed the RACE reads via MiXCR and lists one record per CDR3 protein. The sample carries a few hundred thousand distinct CDR3 sequences, roughly 6.3% recorded once. Trimming left V 5 bases short and J 4 bases short, with 8 bases between. Germline V gives CDR1 SGHTA, CDR2 FQGTGA. The CDR3 runs to 13 residues. Stated time point: patch test 2, 6 weeks after DPC sensitization. The treatment: therapeutic diphenylcyclopropenone sensitization with weekly scalp DPC. Researchers sampled blood before each patch test went on. In this sample, this clonotype turned up a few times. Its matching antigen is unknown.

The sample here was whole blood, taken in connection with sensitization to the hapten diphenylcyclopropenone (DPC). The TCR was taken from a woman aged 18-29 years with alopecia areata. Some clones in this sample may be carry-over from other donors' samples. The V call is TRBV7-3, the J call TRBJ2-2, with D perhaps TRBD1 (5 bases). This CDR3 reads CASSVDTTGELFF. In nucleotides, the CDR3 is TGTGCCAGCAGCGTGGACACCACCGGGGAGCTGTTTTTT.